This TCR beta chain came from a study of T cell changes during pregnancy in multiple sclerosis. Here immunoSEQ multiplex PCR was the method, and the copy in TCRdb shows in-frame clones only, minus some. The sample yields some 120,000 clones, 95% to 98% seen once. The V end lost 3 bases, the J end lost 4 bases, and 15 bases lay between the germline ends. In germline, CDR1 is MNHNS, CDR2 SASEGT. The CDR3 has 16 amino acids. This clonotype was obtained from a female donor with multiple sclerosis, enrolled in a pregnancy study. The source was peripheral blood, collected after pregnancy. The chain joins TRBV6-1 to TRBJ1-4; unclear D gene. DNA of the CDR3: TGTGCCAGCAGTGATCTTTTGGAGAGACTTAATGAAAAACTGTTTTTT. Amino acid sequence: CASSDLLERLNEKLFF.